This entry lists 15 T cell receptor beta chains sequenced from one sample in a study of glioma-infiltrating T cells. Using RNA template, CDR3s of TCR alpha and beta were amplified with iRepertoire arm-PCR. TCRdb processed the multiplex PCR reads anew with MiXCR; each CDR3 protein has one entry. Among about 140,000 distinct CDR3 sequences listed, more than 35% were seen once. The specimen sequenced was glioma tissue, nonneoplastic brain tissue, or PBMCs (not recorded which). The receptors derive from a human donor with low-grade glioma or glioblastoma, undergoing nonglioma brain surgery, or in good health (not recorded which).

This chain links TRBV15 with TRBJ2-3, with D perhaps matching TRBD1 (5 bases). CDR1 and CDR2 (germline): LNHNV, YYDKDF (reference sequence). V was clipped by 1 base and J by 2 bases, with 7 bases between them. This CDR3 comprises 14 residues. Here the CDR3 DNA reads TGTGCCACCAGCAGAGCGGACACCACAGATACGCAGTATTTT. This translates into CATSRADTTDTQYF.

Only a few counts were recorded for this clonotype. The chain has TRBV2 and TRBJ1-2; possible D gene TRBD1, 6 bases. The CDR3 spans 12 residues. Between the trimmed V and J ends, which lost 6 bases and 4 bases, there was a span of 9 bases. Germline CDR1 and CDR2: SNHLY and FYNNEI. CDR3 residues: CASRQGGYGYTF. The CDR3 DNA sequence: TGTGCCAGCAGGCAAGGGGGCTATGGCTACACCTTC.

This chain links TRBV6-2 or TRBV6-3 with TRBJ2-7; 8 nucleotides match TRBD2. CDR3 length: 16 amino acids. V lost 0 bases to trimming and J lost 6 bases; unmatched junction nucleotides: 10. Germline values: CDR1 MNHEY, CDR2 SVGEGT. CDR3 amino acids: CASSYSGAGGPPEQYF. The CDR3 coding sequence is TGTGCCAGCAGTTACTCCGGCGCGGGAGGCCCCCCCGAGCAGTACTTC.

This clonotype occurred a few times. The gene calls are TRBV20-1 and TRBJ2-5, with 8 bases identical to TRBD1. With V trimmed by 0 bases and J by 0 bases, 6 bases remained unmatched. Germline V gives CDR1 DFQATT, CDR2 SNEGSKA (reference sequence). The CDR3 loop spans 16 amino acids. CDR3: CSARDFLGQDQETQYF. The CDR3 coding sequence is TGCAGTGCTAGAGATTTTCTGGGACAGGACCAAGAGACCCAGTACTTC.

This clonotype was seen many times. The chain links TRBV6-1 to TRBJ1-6; possible D gene TRBD1, 6 bases. The CDR3 is 14 amino acids. Trimming left V 5 bases short and J 7 bases short, with 12 bases between. CDR1 and CDR2 (germline): MNHNS, SASEGT. As DNA, the CDR3 is TGTGCCAGCAGTCTGACAGGAGTGAATTCACCCCTCCACTTT. Translated: CASSLTGVNSPLHF.

Only one count was recorded for this clonotype. The chain employs TRBV12-3 or TRBV12-4 and TRBJ2-7; D gene ambiguous. The CDR3 runs 13 residues. V lost 3 bases and J 2 bases, leaving 8 bases between the germline ends. CDR3 sequence (DNA): TGTGCCAGCAGTTTGGCAGAAGCCTACGAGCAGTACTTC. Translated, it gives CASSLAEAYEQYF.

This clonotype has just a few counts. V gene TRBV27 combines with J gene TRBJ1-5; D gene unclear. CDR1 is MNHEY, CDR2 SMNVEV, per germline (reference sequence). V dropped 3 bases and J dropped 0 bases, with 9 bases sitting between them. This CDR3 is 15 amino acids long. The CDR3 DNA sequence: TGTGCCAGCAGTTTTGTCCCGCATAGCAATCAGCCCCAGCATTTT. Residues: CASSFVPHSNQPQHF.

The chain combines TRBV7-2 with TRBJ2-1, with 8 bases that match TRBD1. V lost 3 bases and J lost 6; bases outside the gene matches: 10. Germline CDR1 and CDR2: SGHTA and FQGNSA. The length of the CDR3 is 16 residues. The CDR3 DNA reads TGTGCCAGCAGCTTTGGTCCGTCCAGGGGGCCCAATGAGCAGTTCTTC. As protein: CASSFGPSRGPNEQFF.

This clonotype was picked up a small number of times. This rearrangement joins TRBV7-2 to TRBJ1-1; TRBD1 is a possible D gene (5 bases). V gave up 5 bases and J gave up 0 bases, with 16 bases separating them. Germline V gives CDR1 SGHTA, CDR2 FQGNSA. The CDR3 is 16 amino acids. The CDR3 DNA is TGTGCCAGCAGCCAGAACCAGGGACGGATGAACACTGAAGCTTTCTTT. Translated, it gives CASSQNQGRMNTEAFF.

This clonotype turned up a few times. The chain recombines TRBV6-1 with TRBJ1-2, with 7 bases matching TRBD1. The ends lost 6 bases at V and 5 bases at J; junction bases unmatched: 6. The CDR3 runs 13 residues. Germline lookup yields CDR1 MNHNS and CDR2 SASEGT. The CDR3 protein is CASSPDRVYGYTF. The DNA for the CDR3 is TGTGCCAGCAGCCCCGACAGGGTGTATGGCTACACCTTC.

This clonotype has just a few counts. This chain connects TRBV6-1 to TRBJ2-7; 7 nucleotides agree with TRBD1. The CDR3 consists of 14 residues. Germline-derived CDR1 and CDR2 are MNHNS and SASEGT. V was pared by 6 bases and J by 7 bases, with 12 bases of the junction left unmatched. CDR3 coding DNA: TGTGCCAGCAGGAACGGGGACAGTGATAGGGAGCAGTACTTC. It codes for CASRNGDSDREQYF.

The sample holds a few counts of this clonotype. The chain uses TRBV27 and TRBJ2-7; 10 nucleotides match TRBD1. Germline CDR1 MNHEY, CDR2 SMNVEV (reference sequence). J was trimmed by 4 bases and V by 2 bases; bases with no gene match: 2. The CDR3 length is 14 residues. CDR3 in amino acids: CASSLVGQGYEQYF. The CDR3 DNA is TGTGCCAGCAGTTTAGTGGGACAGGGGTACGAGCAGTACTTC.

A few counts support this clonotype. The CDR3 sequence is CASSLNPAGSPLHF. The CDR3 nucleotides read TGTGCCAGCAGTCTTAACCCGGCTGGGTCACCCCTCCACTTT. This chain joins TRBV2 and TRBJ1-6, with unresolved D. The V gene lost 5 bases and the J gene lost 10 bases, with 15 bases spanning the gap. The CDR3 runs 14 residues. Germline values: CDR1 SNHLY, CDR2 FYNNEI.

This rearrangement joins TRBV18 to TRBJ2-7; unclear D gene. The V end was cut by 6 bases, the J end by 6 bases, with 24 bases between. The germline V gene has CDR1 KGHSH and CDR2 LQKENI. The CDR3 loop spans 16 amino acids. The CDR3 DNA is TGTGCCAGCTCGGCAATGCTGTGGGCCCCGGCCGGCGAGCAGTACTTC. Translating it yields CASSAMLWAPAGEQYF.

The V gene is TRBV4-1, the J gene TRBJ1-1, with 7 bases matching TRBD1. The germline V gene has CDR1 MGHRA and CDR2 YSYEKL. The V segment lost 0 bases and the J segment 4 bases; nucleotides outside the gene matches: 8. CDR3 length equals 16 residues. The CDR3 loop is CASSQEMRTGGTEAFF. The CDR3 bases are TGCGCCAGCAGCCAAGAGATGAGGACAGGCGGCACTGAAGCTTTCTTT.